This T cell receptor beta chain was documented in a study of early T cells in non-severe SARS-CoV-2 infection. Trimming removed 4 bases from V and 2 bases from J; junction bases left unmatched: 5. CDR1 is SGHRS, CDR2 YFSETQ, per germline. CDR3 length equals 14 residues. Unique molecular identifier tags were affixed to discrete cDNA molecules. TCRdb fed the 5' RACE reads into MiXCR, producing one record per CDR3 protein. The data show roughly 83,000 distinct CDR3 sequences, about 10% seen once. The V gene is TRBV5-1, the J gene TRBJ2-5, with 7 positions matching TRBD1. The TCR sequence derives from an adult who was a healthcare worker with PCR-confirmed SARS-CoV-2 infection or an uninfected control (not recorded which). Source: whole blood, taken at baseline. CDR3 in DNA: TGCGCCAGCAGCCTACCGACAGGGCAAGAGACCCAGTACTTC. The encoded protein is CASSLPTGQETQYF.